Sequencing of this T cell receptor beta chain was carried out in a study of blood T cells in healthy people across ages. Study-wide background: When template switching was applied, about one barcoded beta molecule was captured per two T cells.

The CDR3 totals 12 residues. The V gene's germline CDR1 is DFQATT and CDR2 SNEGSKA (reference sequence). V was pared by 3 bases and J by 1 base, with 7 bases between. Primed by a sample-barcoded 5' primer and a J-beta primer mix, a second PCR proceeded for 7 to 11 cycles. All samples yielded 3 million or more CDR3-containing paired-end reads. In TCRdb, the 5' RACE reads were re-called with MiXCR into one record per CDR3 protein. Counted here are around 1,000,000 distinct CDR3 sequences, approximately 38% occurring once; the ten biggest clones make up roughly 14%. The donors, healthy Caucasians from Russia, were aged roughly 6 to 90. A few counts support this clonotype.

The sequence was obtained from a man younger than 35 in good health. Sequencing was done on a sample of blood. This rearrangement joins TRBV20-1 to TRBJ2-7, with D uncertain. Here the CDR3 DNA reads TGCAGTGCTAGGTCAGCTTCCTACGAGCAGTACTTC. The encoded protein is CSARSASYEQYF.